A single sample gave rise to the 2 T cell receptor beta chains below, sequenced in a study of CD8+ T cells in alopecia areata. The treatment was: oral pan-JAK inhibitor, 5-10 mg twice daily. Extraction and reverse transcription of RNA yielded cDNA as the sequencing template. This table comes from immunoSEQ multiplex PCR, and its TCRdb copy is limited to in-frame clones, with some not included. The data show about 190,000 clones, about 60% seen once. The sequenced sample was CD4+ T cells sorted from blood, obtained at week 4, from a patient treated with tofacitinib. The receptors stem from a human donor with alopecia areata.

This CDR3 reads CASSPRQGAYEQYF. DNA for the CDR3: TGTGCCAGCTCACCTAGACAGGGGGCTTACGAGCAGTACTTC. The chain couples TRBV18 to TRBJ2-7; 10 bases line up with TRBD1. Per the germline V gene, CDR1 is KGHSH and CDR2 is LQKENI. The CDR3 consists of 14 residues. V shed 3 bases, J shed 4 bases, and the junction held 3 bases outside the gene matches.

CDR3 protein: CASSHRGLAGGDTQYF. CDR3 coding DNA: TGCGCCAGCAGCCACCGCGGACTAGCGGGAGGAGATACGCAGTATTTT. This chain links TRBV4-3 with TRBJ2-3, with TRBD2 matching over 14 bases. CDR3 length: 16 residues. J gave up 5 bases and V 3 bases, and 4 bases lay outside the gene matches. Germline-derived CDR1 and CDR2 are LGHNA and YSLEER.